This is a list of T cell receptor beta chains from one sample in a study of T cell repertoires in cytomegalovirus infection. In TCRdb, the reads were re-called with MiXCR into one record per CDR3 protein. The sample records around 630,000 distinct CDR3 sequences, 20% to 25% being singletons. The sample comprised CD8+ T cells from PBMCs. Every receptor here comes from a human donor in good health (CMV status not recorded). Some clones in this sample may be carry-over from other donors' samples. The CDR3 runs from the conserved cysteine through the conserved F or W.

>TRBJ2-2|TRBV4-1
CASSQRQGADGELFF
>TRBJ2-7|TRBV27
CASRAGGDEQYF
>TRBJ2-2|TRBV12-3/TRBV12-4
CASSAQESTNGELFF
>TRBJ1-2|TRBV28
CASSSTDRVYANYGYTF
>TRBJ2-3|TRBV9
CASSVAIADSTDTQYF
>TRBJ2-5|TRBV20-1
CSARVPARPWETQYF
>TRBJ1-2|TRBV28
CASSSRVVFEGHYYGYTF
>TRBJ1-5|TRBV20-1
CSARSGAQSNQPQHF
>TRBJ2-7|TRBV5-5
CASIGDRGYEQYF
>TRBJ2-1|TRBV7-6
CASNQTQSSYNEQFF
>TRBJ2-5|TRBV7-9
CASTLIPPRGDQETQYF
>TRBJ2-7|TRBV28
CASSLTSDRRAYEQYF
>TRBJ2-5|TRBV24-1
CATSDWTDQETQYF
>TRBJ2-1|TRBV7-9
CASSFAGGNNEQFF
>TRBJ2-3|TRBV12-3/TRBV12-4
CASSPEDYTDTQYF
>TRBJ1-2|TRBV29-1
CSAGTGGTASYGYTF
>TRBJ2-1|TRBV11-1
CTSSLEGSGTPAGQFF
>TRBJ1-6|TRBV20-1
CSAAGFSYNSPLHF
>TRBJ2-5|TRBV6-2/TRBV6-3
CASSYGNQETQYF
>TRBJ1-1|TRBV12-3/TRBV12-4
CASSPGGGWRNTEAFF
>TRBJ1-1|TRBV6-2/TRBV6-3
CASSYSITEAFF
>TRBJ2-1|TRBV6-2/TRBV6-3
CASSDLSGGAGEQFF
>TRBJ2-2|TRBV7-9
CASSLGTSTGELFF
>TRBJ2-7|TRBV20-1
CSASGLGEQYF
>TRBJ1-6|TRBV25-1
CASSSPGRNNSPLHF
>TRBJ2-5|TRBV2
CASDPAGGYQETQYF
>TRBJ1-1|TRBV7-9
CASSLPGQGMGTEAFF
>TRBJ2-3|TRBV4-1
CASSQVWRGSTDTQYF
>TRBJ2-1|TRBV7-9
CASSHEGLDEQFF
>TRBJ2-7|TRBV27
CASGTGGLYEQYF
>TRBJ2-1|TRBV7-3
CASSYHPNEQFF
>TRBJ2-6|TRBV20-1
CSAGDRNSGANVLTF
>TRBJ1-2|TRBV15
CATSRGEQGDYGYTF